This T cell receptor (beta chain) was captured in a study of blood T cells in healthy people across ages. PCR was performed a second time for about 6 to 12 cycles using a sample-barcoded 5' primer and a J-beta primer mix. Each TCR beta cDNA got a 12-nucleotide random molecular identifier. TCRdb reprocessed the 5' RACE reads via MiXCR and lists one record per CDR3 protein. The table records around 800,000 distinct CDR3 sequences, 53% of them present only once. The CDR3 runs 15 residues. Germline CDR1 is LNHDA and CDR2 is SQIVND (reference sequence). V was clipped by 9 bases and J by 0 bases; unmatched bases: 5.

The receptor comes from a man older than 75 in good health. Sequencing was carried out using blood. This chain links TRBV19 with TRBJ2-6, with 7 bases lining up with TRBD2. In DNA, the CDR3 is TGTGCCAGCACCACTAGCGCCTCTGGGGCCAACGTCCTGACTTTC. Translating gives CASTTSASGANVLTF.